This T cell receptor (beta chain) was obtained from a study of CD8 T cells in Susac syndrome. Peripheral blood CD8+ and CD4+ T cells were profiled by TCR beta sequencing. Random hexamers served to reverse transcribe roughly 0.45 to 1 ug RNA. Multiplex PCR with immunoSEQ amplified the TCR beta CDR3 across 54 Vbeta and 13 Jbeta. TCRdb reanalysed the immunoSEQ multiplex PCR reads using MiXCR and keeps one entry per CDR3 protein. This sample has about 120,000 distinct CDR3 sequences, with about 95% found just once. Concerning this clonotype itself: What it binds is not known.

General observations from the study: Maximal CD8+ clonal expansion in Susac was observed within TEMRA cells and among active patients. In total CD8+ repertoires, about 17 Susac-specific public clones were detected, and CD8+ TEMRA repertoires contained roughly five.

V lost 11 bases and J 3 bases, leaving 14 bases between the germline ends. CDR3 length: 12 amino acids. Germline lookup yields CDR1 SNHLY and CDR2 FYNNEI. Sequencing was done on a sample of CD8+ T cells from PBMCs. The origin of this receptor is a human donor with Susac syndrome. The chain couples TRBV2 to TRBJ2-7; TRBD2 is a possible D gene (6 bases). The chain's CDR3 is CAGGEAVYEQYF. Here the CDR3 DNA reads TGTGCCGGCGGGGAGGCAGTCTACGAGCAGTACTTC. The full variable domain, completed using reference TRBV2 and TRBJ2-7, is EPEVTQTPSHQVTQMGQEVILRCVPISNHLYFYWYRQILGQKVEFLVSFYNNEISEKSEIFDDQFSVERPDGSNFTLKIRSTKLEDSAMYFCAGGEAVYEQYFGPGTRLTVT.